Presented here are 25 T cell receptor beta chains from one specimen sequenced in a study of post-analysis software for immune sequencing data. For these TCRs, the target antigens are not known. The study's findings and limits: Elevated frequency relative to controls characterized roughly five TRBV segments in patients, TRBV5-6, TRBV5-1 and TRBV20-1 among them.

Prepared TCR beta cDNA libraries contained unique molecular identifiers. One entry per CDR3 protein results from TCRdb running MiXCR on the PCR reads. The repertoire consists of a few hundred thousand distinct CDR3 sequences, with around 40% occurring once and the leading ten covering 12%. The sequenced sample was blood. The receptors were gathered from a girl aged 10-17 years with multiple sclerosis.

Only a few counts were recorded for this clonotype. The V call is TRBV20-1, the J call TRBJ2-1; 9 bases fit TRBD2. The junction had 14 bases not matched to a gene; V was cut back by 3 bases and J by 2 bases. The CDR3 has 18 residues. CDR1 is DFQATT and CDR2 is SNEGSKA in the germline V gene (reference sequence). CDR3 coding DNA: TGCAGTGCTAGTGATGAGGCCCTTAGCGGGGGACCCTACAATGAGCAGTTCTTC. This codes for CSASDEALSGGPYNEQFF.

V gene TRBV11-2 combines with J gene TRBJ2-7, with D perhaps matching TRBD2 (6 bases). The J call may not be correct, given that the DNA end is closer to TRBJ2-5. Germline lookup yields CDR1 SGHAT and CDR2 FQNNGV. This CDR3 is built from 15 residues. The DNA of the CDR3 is TGTGCCAGCAGCTCCCCCTTCGGAGGGTCGGAGACCCAGTACTTC. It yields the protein CASSSPFGGSETQYF.

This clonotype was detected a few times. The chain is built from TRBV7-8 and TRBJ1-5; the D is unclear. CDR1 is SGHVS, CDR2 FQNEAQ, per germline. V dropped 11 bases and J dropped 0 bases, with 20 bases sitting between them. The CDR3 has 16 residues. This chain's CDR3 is CAGTNRGFDSNQPQHF. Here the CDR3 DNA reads TGTGCCGGCACCAATCGGGGATTTGATAGCAATCAGCCCCAGCATTTT.

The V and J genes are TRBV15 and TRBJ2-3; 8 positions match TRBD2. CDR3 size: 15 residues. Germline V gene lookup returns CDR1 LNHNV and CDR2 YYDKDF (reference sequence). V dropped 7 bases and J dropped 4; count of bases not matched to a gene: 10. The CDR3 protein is CATNNGGGLADTQYF. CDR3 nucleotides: TGTGCCACCAACAATGGCGGGGGGCTAGCAGATACGCAGTATTTT.

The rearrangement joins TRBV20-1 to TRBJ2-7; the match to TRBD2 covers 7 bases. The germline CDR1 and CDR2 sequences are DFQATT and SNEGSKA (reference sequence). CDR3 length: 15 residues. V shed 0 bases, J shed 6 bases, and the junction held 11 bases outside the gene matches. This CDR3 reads CSARDFSREPIEQYF. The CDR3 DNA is TGCAGTGCTAGAGATTTTTCGCGGGAGCCAATCGAGCAGTACTTC.

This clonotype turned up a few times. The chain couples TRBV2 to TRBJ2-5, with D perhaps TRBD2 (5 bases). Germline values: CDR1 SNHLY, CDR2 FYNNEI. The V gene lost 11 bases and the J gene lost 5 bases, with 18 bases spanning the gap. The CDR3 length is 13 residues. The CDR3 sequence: CADSEGMQETQYF. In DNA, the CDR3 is TGTGCCGATTCCGAGGGAATGCAGGAGACCCAGTACTTC.

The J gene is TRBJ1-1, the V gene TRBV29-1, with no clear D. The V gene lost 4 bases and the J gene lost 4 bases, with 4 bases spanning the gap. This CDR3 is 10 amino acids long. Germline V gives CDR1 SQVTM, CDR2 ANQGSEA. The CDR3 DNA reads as TGCAGCGTTGGCCTCACTGAAGCTTTCTTT. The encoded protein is CSVGLTEAFF.

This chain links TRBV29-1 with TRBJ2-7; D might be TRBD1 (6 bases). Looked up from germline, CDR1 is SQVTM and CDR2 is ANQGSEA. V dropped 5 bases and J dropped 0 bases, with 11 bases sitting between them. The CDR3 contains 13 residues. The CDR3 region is CSVTPDSSYEQYF. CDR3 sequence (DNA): TGCAGCGTTACTCCGGACAGCTCCTACGAGCAGTACTTC.

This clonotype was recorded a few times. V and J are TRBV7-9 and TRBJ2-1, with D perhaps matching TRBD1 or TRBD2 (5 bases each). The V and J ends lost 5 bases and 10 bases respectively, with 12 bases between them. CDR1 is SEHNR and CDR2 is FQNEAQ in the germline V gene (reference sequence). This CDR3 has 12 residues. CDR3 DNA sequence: TGTGCCAGCAGCCGCAGCTGGGGGGAGCAGTTCTTC. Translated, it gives CASSRSWGEQFF.

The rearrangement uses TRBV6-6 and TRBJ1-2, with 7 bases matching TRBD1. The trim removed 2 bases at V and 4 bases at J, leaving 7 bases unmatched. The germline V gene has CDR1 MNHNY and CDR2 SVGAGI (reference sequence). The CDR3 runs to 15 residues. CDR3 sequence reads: CASSYEGQGGYGYTF. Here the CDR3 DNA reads TGTGCCAGCAGTTACGAGGGGCAGGGGGGCTATGGCTACACCTTC.

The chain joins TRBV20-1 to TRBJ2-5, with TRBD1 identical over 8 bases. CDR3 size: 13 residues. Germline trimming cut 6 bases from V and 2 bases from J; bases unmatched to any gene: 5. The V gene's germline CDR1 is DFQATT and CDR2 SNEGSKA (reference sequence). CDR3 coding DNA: TGCAGTGCCAGAACAGGGGGACAAGAGACCCAGTACTTC. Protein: CSARTGGQETQYF.

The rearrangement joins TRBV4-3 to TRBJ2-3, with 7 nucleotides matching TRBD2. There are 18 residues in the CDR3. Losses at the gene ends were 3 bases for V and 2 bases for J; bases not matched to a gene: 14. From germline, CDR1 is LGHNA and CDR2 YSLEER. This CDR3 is CASSQWDYTPVSTDTQYF. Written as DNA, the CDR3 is TGCGCCAGCAGCCAGTGGGACTATACTCCTGTCTCCACAGATACGCAGTATTTT.

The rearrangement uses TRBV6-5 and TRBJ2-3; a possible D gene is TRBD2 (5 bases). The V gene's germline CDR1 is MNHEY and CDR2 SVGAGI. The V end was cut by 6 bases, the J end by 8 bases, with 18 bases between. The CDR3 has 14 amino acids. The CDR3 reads CASRPDSARGTQYF. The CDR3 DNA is TGTGCCAGCAGGCCTGACTCTGCCCGGGGTACGCAGTATTTT.

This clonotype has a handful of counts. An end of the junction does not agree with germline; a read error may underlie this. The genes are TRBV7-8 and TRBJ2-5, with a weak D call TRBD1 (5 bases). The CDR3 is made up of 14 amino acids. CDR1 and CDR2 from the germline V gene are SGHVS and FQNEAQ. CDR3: CASSLRQGAHEQYF. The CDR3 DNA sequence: TGTGCCAGCAGCTTGAGGCAGGGTGCCCACGAGCAGTATTTC.

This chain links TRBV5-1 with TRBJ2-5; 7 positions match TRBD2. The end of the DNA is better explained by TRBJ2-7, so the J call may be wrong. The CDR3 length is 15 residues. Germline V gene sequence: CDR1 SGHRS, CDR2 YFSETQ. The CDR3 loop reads CASSYERDPSYEQYF. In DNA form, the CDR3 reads TGCGCCAGCAGCTATGAGCGGGATCCGTCCTACGAGCAGTACTTC.

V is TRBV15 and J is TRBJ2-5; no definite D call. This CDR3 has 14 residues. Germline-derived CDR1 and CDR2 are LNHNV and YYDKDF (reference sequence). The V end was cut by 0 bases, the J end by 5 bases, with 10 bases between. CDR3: CATSREFRSETQYF. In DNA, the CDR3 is TGTGCCACCAGCAGAGAGTTTCGCTCGGAGACCCAGTACTTC.

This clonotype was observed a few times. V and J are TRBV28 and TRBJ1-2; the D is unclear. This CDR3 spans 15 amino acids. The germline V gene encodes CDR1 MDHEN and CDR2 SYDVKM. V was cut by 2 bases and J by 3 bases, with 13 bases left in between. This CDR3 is CASSLSFRADYGYTF. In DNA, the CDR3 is TGTGCCAGCAGTTTAAGCTTCCGGGCAGACTATGGCTACACCTTC.

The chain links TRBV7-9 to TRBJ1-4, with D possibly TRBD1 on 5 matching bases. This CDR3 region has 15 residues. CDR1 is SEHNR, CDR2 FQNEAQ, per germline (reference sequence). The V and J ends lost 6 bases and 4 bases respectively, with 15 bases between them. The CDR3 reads CASRRDVEDNEKLFF. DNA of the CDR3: TGTGCCAGCAGACGGGACGTGGAGGATAATGAAAAACTGTTTTTT. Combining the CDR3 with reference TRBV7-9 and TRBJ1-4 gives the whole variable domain DTGVSQNPRHKITKRGQNVTFRCDPISEHNRLYWYRQTLGQGPEFLTYFQNEAQLEKSRLLSDRFSAERPKGSFSTLEIQRTEQGDSAMYLCASRRDVEDNEKLFFGSGTQLSVL.

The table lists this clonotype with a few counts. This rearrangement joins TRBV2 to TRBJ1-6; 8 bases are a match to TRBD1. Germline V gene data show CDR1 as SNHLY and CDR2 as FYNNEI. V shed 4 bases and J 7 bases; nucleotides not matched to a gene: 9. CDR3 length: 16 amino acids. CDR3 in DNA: TGTGCCAGCAGTGGGGGGACAGGAGTCTTCAATTCACCCCTCCACTTT. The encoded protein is CASSGGTGVFNSPLHF.

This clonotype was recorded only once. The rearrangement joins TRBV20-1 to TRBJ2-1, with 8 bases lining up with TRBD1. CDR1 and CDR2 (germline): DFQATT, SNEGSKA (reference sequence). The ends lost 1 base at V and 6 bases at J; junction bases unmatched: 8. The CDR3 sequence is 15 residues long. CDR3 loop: CSARGTGRSGNEQFF. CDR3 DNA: TGCAGTGCTAGAGGGACAGGGCGCAGCGGCAATGAGCAGTTCTTC.

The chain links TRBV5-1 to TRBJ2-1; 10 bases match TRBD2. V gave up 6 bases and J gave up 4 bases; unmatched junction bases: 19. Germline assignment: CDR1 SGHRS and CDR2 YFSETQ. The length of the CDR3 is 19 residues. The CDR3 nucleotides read TGCGCCAGCAAAATGACCCCGGGACTAGCGCTGTTAAATTACAATGAGCAGTTCTTC. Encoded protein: CASKMTPGLALLNYNEQFF.

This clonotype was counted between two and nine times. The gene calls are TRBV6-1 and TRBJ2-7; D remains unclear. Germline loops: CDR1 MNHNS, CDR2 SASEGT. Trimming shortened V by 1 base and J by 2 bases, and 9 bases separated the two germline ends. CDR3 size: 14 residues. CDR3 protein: CASSEGTDTYEQYF. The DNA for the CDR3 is TGTGCCAGCAGTGAAGGGACGGATACCTACGAGCAGTACTTC.

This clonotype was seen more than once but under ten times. The CDR3 here is CAIRGTGDSNQPQHF. The CDR3 nucleotides are TGTGCCATCAGAGGGACAGGGGATAGCAATCAGCCCCAGCATTTT. V gene TRBV10-3 combines with J gene TRBJ1-5, with TRBD1 matching 10 bases. With V trimmed by 6 bases and J by 0 bases, 2 bases remained unmatched. This CDR3 contains 15 residues. CDR1 ENHRY and CDR2 SYGVKD come from the germline V gene.

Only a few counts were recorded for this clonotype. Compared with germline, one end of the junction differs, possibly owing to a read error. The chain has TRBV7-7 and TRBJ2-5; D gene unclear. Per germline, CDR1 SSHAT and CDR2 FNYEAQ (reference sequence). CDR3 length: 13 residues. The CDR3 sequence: CASSLSQAETQYF. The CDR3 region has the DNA TGTGCTAGCAGCTTATCGCAGGCTGAGACCCAGTACTTC.

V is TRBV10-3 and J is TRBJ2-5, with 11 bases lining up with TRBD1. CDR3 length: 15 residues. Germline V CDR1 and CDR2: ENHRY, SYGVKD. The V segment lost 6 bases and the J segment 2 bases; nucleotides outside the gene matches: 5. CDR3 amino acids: CAIRSGTGGQETQYF. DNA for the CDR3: TGTGCCATCAGATCCGGGACAGGGGGACAAGAGACCCAGTACTTC.